This T cell receptor (beta chain) was sequenced in a study of blood T cell repertoires in COVID-19. The overall study: PBMCs, B-cell-depleted T cells, or T cells provided the cDNA or gDNA that made up the material.

Germline trimming cut 1 base from V and 5 bases from J; bases unmatched to any gene: 4. CDR3 length: 15 residues. Germline lookup yields CDR1 KGHDR and CDR2 SFDVKD. Original analysis: It was from reference gene primer amplification that nucleated cell counts were estimated. Clones were sequenced by immunoSEQ multiplex PCR, and TCRdb holds only the in-frame ones, with some missing. V, J and clone size derive from that table, while D and trimming were established from the DNA sequence. This table holds about 280,000 clones, about four fifths found once. The material sequenced was peripheral blood. J is TRBJ2-1 and V is TRBV24-1; 7 bases match TRBD1. The clonotype comes from a woman between 50 and 59 years old who had recovered from COVID-19. The CDR3 protein is CATSDLGTANNEQFF. The CDR3 coding sequence is TGTGCCACCAGTGATTTAGGGACAGCGAACAATGAGCAGTTCTTC.